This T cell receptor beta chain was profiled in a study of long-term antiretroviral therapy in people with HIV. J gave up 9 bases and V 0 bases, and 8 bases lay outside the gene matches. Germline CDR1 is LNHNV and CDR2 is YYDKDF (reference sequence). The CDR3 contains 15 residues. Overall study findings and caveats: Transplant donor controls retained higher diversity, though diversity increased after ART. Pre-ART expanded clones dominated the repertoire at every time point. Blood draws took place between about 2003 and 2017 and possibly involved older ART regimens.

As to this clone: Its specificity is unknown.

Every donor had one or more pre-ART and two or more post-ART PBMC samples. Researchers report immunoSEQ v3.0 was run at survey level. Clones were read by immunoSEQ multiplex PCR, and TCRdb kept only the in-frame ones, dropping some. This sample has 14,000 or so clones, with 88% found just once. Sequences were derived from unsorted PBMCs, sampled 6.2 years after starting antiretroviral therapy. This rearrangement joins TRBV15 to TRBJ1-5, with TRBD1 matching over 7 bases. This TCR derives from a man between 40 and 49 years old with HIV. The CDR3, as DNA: TGTGCCACCAGCAGAGATCGACAGGGAGCTTTGCCCCAGCATTTT. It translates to CATSRDRQGALPQHF.